A single sample is the source of the 13 T cell receptor beta chains below, sequenced in a study of a mutant IDH1 vaccine in newly diagnosed glioma. Assay used: immunoSEQ multiplex PCR; TCRdb lists only in-frame clones, some missing. The repertoire has 30,000 to 40,000 clones, just under 80% of them found once; the top ten carry just over 9%. Time point defined: baseline, week 1 (first vaccination visit). Regarding treatment: pre-vaccination baseline after standard-of-care therapy. This sample comprised PBMCs, obtained from a glioma patient treated with radiotherapy, temozolomide or both. The receptor set was obtained from a man aged 40-49 years with glioma. Some clones in this sample may be carry-over from other donors' samples.

This clone has a handful of counts. This chain connects TRBV6-1 to TRBJ2-1; possible D gene TRBD1, 5 bases. This CDR3 comprises 12 residues. Trimming removed 6 bases at V and 9 bases at J, with 12 bases between. The germline CDR1 and CDR2 sequences are MNHNS and SASEGT. CDR3 nucleotides: TGTGCCAGCAGCGTAGGGGATTTTGAGCAGTTCTTC. Translation gives CASSVGDFEQFF.

This clone was counted between two and nine times. CDR3 residues: CASSESGDNSPLHF. The CDR3 DNA sequence: TGTGCCAGCAGTGAATCAGGGGATAATTCACCCCTCCACTTT. The V and J genes are TRBV2 and TRBJ1-6; possibly TRBD1 for D (6 bases). This CDR3 contains 14 residues. CDR1 SNHLY and CDR2 FYNNEI come from the germline V gene. Trimming pared 2 bases from V and 5 bases from J, leaving 7 bases between.

The chain couples TRBV30 to TRBJ1-5; D is possibly TRBD1 (5 bases). Germline CDR1 is GTSNPN and CDR2 is SVGIG (reference sequence). The V end lost 0 bases, the J end lost 4 bases, and 10 bases lay between the germline ends. There are 14 residues in the CDR3. CDR3 nucleotide sequence: TGTGCCTGGAGTGTAGGGACTGGGAATCAGCCCCAGCATTTT. Amino acid sequence: CAWSVGTGNQPQHF.

The sample holds a few counts of this clone. V and J are TRBV12-5 and TRBJ2-7; 8 nucleotides agree with TRBD1. The CDR3 is 13 residues long. J was trimmed by 7 bases and V by 6 bases; bases with no gene match: 8. Looked up from germline, CDR1 is LGHNT and CDR2 is FRNRAP. In DNA, the CDR3 is TGTGCTAGTGGGTTTTGGACAGGGCGAGAGCAGTACTTC. Amino acid sequence: CASGFWTGREQYF.

The genes are TRBV5-5 and TRBJ1-1; no clear D. V was pared by 1 base and J by 6 bases, with 10 bases between. The CDR3 consists of 13 residues. The germline CDR1 and CDR2 sequences are SGHKS and YYEKEE (reference sequence). CDR3 coding DNA: TGTGCCAGCAGCTTGATGGGTGACCCTGAAGCTTTCTTT. Protein: CASSLMGDPEAFF.

The genes are TRBV27 and TRBJ1-1, with TRBD1 identical over 7 bases. Germline CDR1 reads MNHEY; CDR2 reads SMNVEV (reference sequence). V gave up 1 base and J gave up 5 bases; unmatched junction bases: 16. This CDR3 is 18 amino acids long. The CDR3 reads CASSLYPLQGGGGTEAFF. For the CDR3, the DNA is TGTGCCAGCAGTTTATATCCCCTACAAGGGGGCGGCGGGACTGAAGCTTTCTTT.

The rearrangement uses TRBV19 and TRBJ1-1; 7 nucleotides line up with TRBD1. After removal of 4 bases from V and 5 bases from J, the junction contained 7 bases not matched to a gene. CDR1 LNHDA and CDR2 SQIVND come from the germline V gene (reference sequence). The CDR3 is 14 residues long. The CDR3 nucleotides are TGTGCCAGTAGTACTAGGGACAGCAAAACTGAAGCTTTCTTT. Amino acid sequence: CASSTRDSKTEAFF.

The chain couples TRBV10-3 to TRBJ1-1; TRBD1 matches 8 bases. Germline CDR1 ENHRY, CDR2 SYGVKD. The CDR3 contains 19 residues. V dropped 4 bases and J dropped 4; count of bases not matched to a gene: 20. This chain's CDR3 is CAISVMRTGTKYGSTEAFF. The CDR3 bases are TGTGCCATCAGTGTAATGAGGACAGGGACTAAATACGGAAGCACTGAAGCTTTCTTT.

This clone has only one observation. The chain joins TRBV5-1 to TRBJ2-2; D is possibly TRBD1 or TRBD2 (5 bases each). The germline CDR1 and CDR2 sequences are SGHRS and YFSETQ. The CDR3 is made up of 15 amino acids. Trimming stripped 1 base from V and 1 base from J, with 8 bases between. The CDR3 nucleotides read TGCGCCAGCAGCTTGAGAGGGGAGAACACCGGGGAGCTGTTTTTT. Amino acids: CASSLRGENTGELFF.

A few counts support this clone. The V call is TRBV7-2, the J call TRBJ2-2; 8 bases map to TRBD2. Germline assignment: CDR1 SGHTA and CDR2 FQGNSA. The CDR3 runs 15 residues. J gave up 3 bases and V 5 bases, and 5 bases lay outside the gene matches. The CDR3 DNA reads TGTGCCAGCAGCCCATACGGGGGGGACACCGGGGAGCTGTTTTTT. Translation gives CASSPYGGDTGELFF.

This rearrangement joins TRBV7-3 to TRBJ2-7; TRBD1 might be the D (6 bases). V was pared by 2 bases and J by 1 base, with 12 bases between. The germline V gene encodes CDR1 SGHTA and CDR2 FQGTGA. The length of the CDR3 is 15 residues. The CDR3: CASSLAAGVSYEQYF. The CDR3 DNA reads as TGTGCCAGCAGCTTAGCGGCAGGGGTTTCCTACGAGCAGTACTTC.

The table lists this clone with a few counts. The rearrangement links TRBV28 to TRBJ1-1, with D possibly matching TRBD1 (6 bases). The germline V gene encodes CDR1 MDHEN and CDR2 SYDVKM. The length of the CDR3 is 16 residues. The V end was cut by 5 bases, the J end by 4 bases, with 20 bases between. The CDR3 coding sequence is TGTGCCAGCAGTCCACACAGGGCCCAACTGGTCACTGAAGCTTTCTTT. Its translation: CASSPHRAQLVTEAFF.

V usage is TRBV30 and J usage is TRBJ2-3; the D call may be TRBD1 or TRBD2 (5 bases each). Germline V gene data show CDR1 as GTSNPN and CDR2 as SVGIG (reference sequence). The CDR3 consists of 15 residues. Trimming took off 4 bases at V and 4 bases at J, with 18 bases between the two ends. The CDR3 DNA reads TGTGCCTGGATCCCTCCAGGGATGGGGGCAGATACGCAGTATTTT. It codes for CAWIPPGMGADTQYF.